This entry lists 9 T cell receptor beta chains sequenced from one sample in a study of blood T cell repertoires in COVID-19. Libraries were prepared by immunoSEQ multiplex PCR; TCRdb keeps only in-frame clonotypes and omits some of them. The table lists under 550,000 clones, about 87% of them singletons. Material for sequencing was peripheral blood. These receptors all come from a man aged 18 to 35 with COVID-19, enrolled during active disease.

The rearrangement uses TRBV6-5 and TRBJ1-2; D call uncertain. With 4 bases removed from V and 8 bases from J, the gap between germline ends came to 14 bases. The CDR3 runs 13 residues. The germline V gene has CDR1 MNHEY and CDR2 SVGAGI. The CDR3: CASSSVARRGYTF. CDR3 nucleotide sequence: TGTGCCAGCAGTTCCGTTGCACGCAGGGGCTACACCTTC.

The chain employs TRBV5-1 and TRBJ2-4, with TRBD2 matching over 8 bases. This CDR3 spans 15 amino acids. CDR1 is SGHRS, CDR2 YFSETQ, per germline. With 0 bases clipped from V and 5 bases from J, the junction kept 4 bases outside the gene matches. The CDR3 sequence is CASSLAGGFENIQYF. The CDR3 coding sequence is TGCGCCAGCAGCTTGGCGGGGGGGTTCGAAAACATTCAGTACTTC.

CDR3: CASSPDRGVPWNTEAFF. The DNA for the CDR3 is TGTGCCAGCAGTCCGGATCGGGGGGTGCCTTGGAACACTGAAGCTTTCTTT. The V call is TRBV6-6, the J call TRBJ1-1; a possible D gene is TRBD1 (5 bases). There are 17 residues in the CDR3. Germline assignment: CDR1 MNHNY and CDR2 SVGAGI (reference sequence). V lost 5 bases and J 1 base, leaving 20 bases between the germline ends.

The rearrangement joins TRBV11-2 to TRBJ2-7; TRBD1 is a possible D gene (5 bases). CDR1 and CDR2 from the germline V gene are SGHAT and FQNNGV. The V end was cut by 0 bases, the J end by 1 base, with 10 bases between. The CDR3 totals 15 residues. CDR3 nucleotide sequence: TGTGCCAGCAGCTTAGAGGCAGGGCATTCCTACGAGCAGTACTTC. It is translated as CASSLEAGHSYEQYF.

This clone was recorded once. The rearrangement uses TRBV2 and TRBJ2-3, with 9 bases that match TRBD2. The CDR3 runs to 15 residues. After removal of 4 bases from V and 4 bases from J, the junction contained 6 bases not matched to a gene. Germline V gene lookup returns CDR1 SNHLY and CDR2 FYNNEI. This chain's CDR3 is CASSVGGGAPDTQYF. DNA for the CDR3: TGTGCCAGCAGTGTGGGCGGGGGGGCCCCAGATACGCAGTATTTT.

The chain is built from TRBV2 and TRBJ2-6; TRBD1 aligns across 8 bases. With V trimmed by 0 bases and J by 0 bases, 7 bases remained unmatched. The CDR3 spans 19 residues. The V gene's germline CDR1 is SNHLY and CDR2 FYNNEI. CDR3 residues: CASSEASGQGLSGANVLTF. CDR3 DNA: TGTGCCAGCAGTGAAGCTTCCGGACAGGGCCTCTCTGGGGCCAACGTCCTGACTTTC.

V gene TRBV4-1 combines with J gene TRBJ2-7; TRBD1 aligns across 10 bases. This CDR3 region has 15 residues. With V trimmed by 1 base and J by 3 bases, 3 bases remained unmatched. Germline CDR1 MGHRA, CDR2 YSYEKL. CDR3 nucleotide sequence: TGCGCCAGCAGCCAAGTGGGACAGGGGTTCTACGAGCAGTACTTC. Translation: CASSQVGQGFYEQYF.

This chain links TRBV29-1 with TRBJ2-7, with 10 bases that match TRBD2. Germline V lookup: CDR1 SQVTM, CDR2 ANQGSEA. V was clipped by 5 bases and J by 0 bases; unmatched bases: 1. This CDR3 has 13 amino acids. CDR3 nucleotides: TGCAGCGTTTGGACTAGCGGCTCCTACGAGCAGTACTTC. Residues: CSVWTSGSYEQYF.

The chain has TRBV18 and TRBJ2-7, with TRBD1 matching 8 bases. The CDR3 totals 16 residues. CDR1 and CDR2 from the germline V gene are KGHSH and LQKENI. The V gene end was trimmed by 3 bases and the J gene end by 5 bases; junction bases not matched to a gene: 12. The DNA of the CDR3 is TGTGCCAGCTCACCGAGAGGAGAACAGGGGGGCCACGAGCAGTACTTC. Protein sequence: CASSPRGEQGGHEQYF.